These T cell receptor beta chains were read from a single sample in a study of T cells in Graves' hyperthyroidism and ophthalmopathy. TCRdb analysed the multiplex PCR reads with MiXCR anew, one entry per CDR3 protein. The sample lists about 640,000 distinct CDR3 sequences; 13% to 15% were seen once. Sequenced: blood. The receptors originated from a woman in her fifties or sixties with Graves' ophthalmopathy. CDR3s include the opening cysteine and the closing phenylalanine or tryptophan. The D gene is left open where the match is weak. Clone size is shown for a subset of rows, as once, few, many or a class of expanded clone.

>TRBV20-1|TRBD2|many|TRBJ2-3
CSAVAGVDTDTQYF
TGCAGTGCAGTAGCGGGAGTTGACACAGATACGCAGTATTTT
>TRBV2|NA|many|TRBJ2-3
CASKPNTDTQYF
TGTGCCAGCAAACCGAACACAGATACGCAGTATTTT
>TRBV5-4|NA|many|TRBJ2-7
CASSPERGISYEQYF
TGTGCCAGCAGCCCAGAGCGCGGGATCTCCTACGAGCAGTACTTC
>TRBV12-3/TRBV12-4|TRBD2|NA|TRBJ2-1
CASSQTSGSGDEQFF
TGTGCCAGCAGCCAAACTAGCGGGAGTGGGGATGAGCAGTTCTTC
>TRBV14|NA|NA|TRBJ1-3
CASSQVPPRSGNTIYF
TGTGCCAGCAGCCAAGTTCCCCCCAGATCTGGAAACACCATATATTTT
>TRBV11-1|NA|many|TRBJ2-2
CASSLSSGYTGELFF
TGTGCCAGCAGCTTATCATCAGGGTACACCGGGGAGCTGTTTTTT
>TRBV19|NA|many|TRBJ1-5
CASRAGRRSNQPQHF
TGTGCCAGTAGGGCAGGGCGGAGAAGCAATCAGCCCCAGCATTTT
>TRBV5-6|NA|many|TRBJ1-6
CASSSTQGMGSPLHF
TGTGCCAGCAGCTCCACTCAGGGGATGGGTTCACCCCTCCACTTT
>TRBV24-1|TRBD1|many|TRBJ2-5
CATSDSGTGQETQYF
TGTGCCACCAGTGATTCCGGGACAGGGCAGGAGACCCAGTACTTC
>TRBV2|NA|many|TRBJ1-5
CASSEVGSEKPQHF
TGTGCCAGCAGTGAAGTTGGGAGCGAGAAGCCCCAGCATTTT
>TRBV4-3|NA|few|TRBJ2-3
CASSGGIFDTQYF
TGCGCCAGCAGCGGGGGGATTTTTGATACGCAGTATTTT
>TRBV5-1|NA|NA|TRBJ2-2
CASSALQSANTGELFF
TGCGCCAGCAGCGCGCTACAGAGCGCCAACACCGGGGAGCTGTTTTTT
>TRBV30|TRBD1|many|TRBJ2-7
CAWTGDRGYEQYF
TGTGCCTGGACCGGGGACAGGGGTTACGAGCAGTACTTC
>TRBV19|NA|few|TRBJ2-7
CASSTEGLGQYF
TGTGCCAGTTCCACGGAGGGGTTGGGGCAGTACTTC
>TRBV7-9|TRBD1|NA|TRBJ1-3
CASSSDRVSGNTIYF
TGTGCCAGCAGCTCCGACAGGGTCTCTGGAAACACCATATATTTT
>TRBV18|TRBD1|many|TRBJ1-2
CASSPVGTGHNYGYTF
TGTGCCAGCTCACCAGTCGGGACAGGGCATAACTATGGCTACACCTTC
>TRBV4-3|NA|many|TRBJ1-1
CASSQDIRGTQAFF
TGCGCCAGCAGCCAAGATATAAGGGGAACCCAAGCTTTCTTT
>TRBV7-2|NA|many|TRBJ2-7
CASSFLGSTIRDEQYF
TGTGCCAGCAGCTTTTTGGGCAGTACGATCCGGGACGAGCAGTACTTC
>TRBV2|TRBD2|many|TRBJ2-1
CASRAPGLATYNEQFF
TGTGCCAGCAGAGCTCCGGGACTAGCAACTTACAATGAGCAGTTCTTC
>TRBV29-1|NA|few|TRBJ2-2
CSVSTGGGAGGELFF
TGCAGCGTTTCGACGGGTGGGGGGGCCGGCGGGGAGCTGTTTTTT
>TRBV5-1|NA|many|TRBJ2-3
CASRQGERDTQYF
TGCGCCAGCAGGCAAGGGGAGAGAGATACGCAGTATTTT
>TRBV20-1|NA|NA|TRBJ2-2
CSARGYGNTGELFF
TGCAGTGCTAGAGGATACGGGAACACCGGGGAGCTGTTTTTT
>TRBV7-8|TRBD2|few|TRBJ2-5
CASSIQREGGRTQYF
TGTGCCAGCAGCATCCAGCGGGAGGGCGGGAGGACCCAGTACTTC
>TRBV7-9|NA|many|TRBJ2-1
CASSLGGRGIYNEQFF
TGTGCCAGCAGCTTAGGCGGCAGGGGAATCTACAATGAGCAGTTCTTC
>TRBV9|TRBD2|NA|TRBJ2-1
CASSVERLAGLNEQFF
TGTGCCAGCAGCGTAGAGAGGCTAGCGGGATTAAATGAGCAGTTCTTC
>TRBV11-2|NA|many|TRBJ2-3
CASSTPGSRPDTQYF
TGTGCCAGCAGCACCCCGGGATCCCGACCAGATACGCAGTATTTT
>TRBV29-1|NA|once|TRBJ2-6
CSVGGPSSGANVLTF
TGCAGCGTTGGTGGCCCCTCCTCTGGGGCCAACGTCCTGACTTTC
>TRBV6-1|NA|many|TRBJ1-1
CASSSGRENTEAFF
TGTGCCAGCAGTAGTGGACGGGAGAACACTGAAGCTTTCTTT
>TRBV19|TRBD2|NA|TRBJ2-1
CASSIKLAGYNEQFF
TGTGCCAGTAGTATTAAGCTAGCGGGATACAATGAGCAGTTCTTC
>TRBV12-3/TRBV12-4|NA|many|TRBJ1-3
CASSAGTAGNTIYF
TGTGCCAGCAGTGCAGGGACGGCTGGAAACACCATATATTTT
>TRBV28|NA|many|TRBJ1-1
CASSFHSALSTEAFF
TGTGCCAGCAGTTTCCACAGTGCGTTGAGCACTGAAGCTTTCTTT
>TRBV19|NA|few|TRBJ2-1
CASAKWGSEQFF
TGTGCCAGTGCCAAGTGGGGAAGTGAGCAGTTCTTC
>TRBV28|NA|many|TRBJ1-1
CASSLFRAEDEAFF
TGTGCCAGCAGTTTATTCAGGGCAGAGGATGAAGCTTTCTTT
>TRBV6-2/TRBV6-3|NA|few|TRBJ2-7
CASSYVAEAYEQYF
TGTGCCAGCAGTTATGTGGCAGAGGCCTACGAGCAGTACTTC
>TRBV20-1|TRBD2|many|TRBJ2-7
CSARFSGSNEQYF
TGCAGTGCTAGATTCAGCGGGAGCAACGAGCAGTACTTC
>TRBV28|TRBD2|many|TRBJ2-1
CASSFSGRYNEQFF
TGTGCCAGTTCCTTTAGCGGGAGGTACAATGAGCAGTTCTTC
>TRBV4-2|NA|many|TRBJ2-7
CASSQVGSYEQYF
TGCGCCAGCAGCCAAGTGGGATCCTACGAGCAGTACTTC
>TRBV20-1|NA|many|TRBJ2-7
CSARALWDIPEQYF
TGCAGTGCTAGAGCTTTATGGGACATCCCCGAGCAGTACTTC
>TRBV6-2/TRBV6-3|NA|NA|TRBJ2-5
CASSYSRTERRNF
TGTGCCAGCAGTTACTCGAGGACAGAGCGACGAAACTTC
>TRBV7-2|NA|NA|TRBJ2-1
CASSLELRGSPLF
TGTGCCAGCAGCTTAGAACTAAGGGGTTCCCCGCTCTTC
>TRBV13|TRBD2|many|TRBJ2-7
CASSPRASGSYEQYF
TGTGCCAGCAGCCCGAGAGCTAGCGGATCCTACGAGCAGTACTTC
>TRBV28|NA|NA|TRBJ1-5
CASSLTPIRGQPQHF
TGTGCCAGCAGTTTAACTCCTATTAGGGGTCAGCCCCAGCATTTT
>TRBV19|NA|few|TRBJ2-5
CASSIDLQVQETQYF
TGTGCCAGTAGTATAGATTTGCAGGTTCAAGAGACCCAGTACTTC
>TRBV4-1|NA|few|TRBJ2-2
CASSQPHGELFF
TGCGCCAGCAGCCAACCGCACGGGGAGCTGTTTTTT
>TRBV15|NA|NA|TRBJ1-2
CATSRVPGDDGYTF
TGTGCCACCAGCAGAGTACCAGGGGACGACGGCTACACCTTC
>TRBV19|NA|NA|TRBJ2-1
CASGVDYNEQFF
TGTGCCAGCGGAGTGGATTACAATGAGCAGTTCTTC
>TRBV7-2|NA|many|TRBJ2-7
CASSLVRGGLLSYEQYF
TGTGCCAGCAGCTTAGTGAGGGGAGGACTTCTCTCCTACGAGCAGTACTTC
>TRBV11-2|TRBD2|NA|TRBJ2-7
CASSLGGLAGLEQYF
TGTGCCAGCAGCTTAGGCGGACTAGCGGGACTCGAGCAGTACTTC
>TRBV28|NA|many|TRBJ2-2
CASSFLVGSARTGELFF
TGTGCCAGCAGTTTTCTAGTAGGGAGTGCTCGCACCGGGGAGCTGTTTTTT
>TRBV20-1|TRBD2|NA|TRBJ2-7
CSAAGLAGVEQYF
TGCAGTGCGGCGGGACTAGCGGGAGTCGAGCAGTACTTC
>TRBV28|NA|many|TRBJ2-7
CASSQIPLEGAYEQYF
TGTGCCAGCAGTCAAATTCCCCTAGAGGGTGCGTACGAGCAGTACTTC
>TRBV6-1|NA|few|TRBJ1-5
CASMGGGNQPQHF
TGTGCCAGCATGGGAGGGGGTAATCAGCCCCAGCATTTT
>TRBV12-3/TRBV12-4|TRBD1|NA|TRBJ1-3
CASRRTGDPGNTIYF
TGTGCCAGCAGGCGGACAGGGGACCCTGGAAACACCATATATTTT
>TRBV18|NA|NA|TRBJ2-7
CASSPPGLEQYF
TGTGCCAGCTCACCACCGGGGCTCGAGCAGTACTTC
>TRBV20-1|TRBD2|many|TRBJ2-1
CSAPSGTSLNEQFF
TGCAGTGCCCCTAGTGGGACTAGCTTGAATGAGCAGTTCTTC
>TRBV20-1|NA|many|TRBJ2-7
CSASRGGGRYEQYF
TGCAGTGCTAGTAGGGGGGGAGGGAGATACGAGCAGTACTTC
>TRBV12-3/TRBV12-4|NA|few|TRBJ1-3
CASNALNSGNTIYF
TGTGCCAGCAACGCCCTAAACTCTGGAAACACCATATATTTT
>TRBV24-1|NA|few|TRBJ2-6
CATSHSEGANVLTF
TGTGCCACCAGTCATTCGGAGGGGGCCAACGTCCTGACTTTC
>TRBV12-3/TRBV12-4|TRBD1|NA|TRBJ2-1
CASSVAGTGFYEQFF
TGTGCCAGCAGTGTCGCCGGGACAGGGTTCTATGAGCAGTTCTTC